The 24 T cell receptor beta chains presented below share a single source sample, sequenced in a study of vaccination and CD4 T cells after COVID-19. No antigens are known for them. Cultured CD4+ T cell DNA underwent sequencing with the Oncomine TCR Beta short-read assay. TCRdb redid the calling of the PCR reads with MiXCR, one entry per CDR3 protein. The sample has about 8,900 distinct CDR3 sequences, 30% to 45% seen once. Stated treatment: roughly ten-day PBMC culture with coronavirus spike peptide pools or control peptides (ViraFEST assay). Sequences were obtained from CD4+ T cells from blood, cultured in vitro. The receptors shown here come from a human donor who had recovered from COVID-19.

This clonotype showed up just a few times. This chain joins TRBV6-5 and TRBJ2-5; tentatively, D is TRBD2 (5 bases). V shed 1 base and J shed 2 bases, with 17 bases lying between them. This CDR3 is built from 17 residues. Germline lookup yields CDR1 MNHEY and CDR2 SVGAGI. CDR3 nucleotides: TGTGCCAGCAGTTACTTTCCCAGCCGAACGGGGCAAGAGACCCAGTACTTC. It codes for CASSYFPSRTGQETQYF.

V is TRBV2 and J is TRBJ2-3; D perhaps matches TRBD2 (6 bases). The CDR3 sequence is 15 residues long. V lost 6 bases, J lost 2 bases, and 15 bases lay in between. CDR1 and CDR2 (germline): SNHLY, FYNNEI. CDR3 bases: TGTGCCAGCAGGCCCAGGGCGGGGCCCACAGATACGCAGTATTTT. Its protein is CASRPRAGPTDTQYF.

The CDR3 DNA reads TGTGCCAGCAGTTCAGCCACGACCCCCTCCTACGAGCAGTACTTC. The encoded protein is CASSSATTPSYEQYF. V gene TRBV28 combines with J gene TRBJ2-7; D is uncertain. Germline V gives CDR1 MDHEN, CDR2 SYDVKM. The CDR3 runs to 15 residues. Trimming took off 4 bases at V and 0 bases at J, with 13 bases between the two ends. The full variable domain, its missing parts supplied by reference TRBV28 and TRBJ2-7, is DVKVTQSSRYLVKRTGEKVFLECVQDMDHENMFWYRQDPGLGLRLIYFSYDVKMKEKGDIPEGYSVSREKKERFSLILESASTNQTSMYLCASSSATTPSYEQYFGPGTRLTVT.

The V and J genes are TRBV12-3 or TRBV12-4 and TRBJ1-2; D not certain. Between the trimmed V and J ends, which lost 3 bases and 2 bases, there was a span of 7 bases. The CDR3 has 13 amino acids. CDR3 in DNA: TGTGCCAGCAGTTTGGCAGTCAACTATGGCTACACCTTC. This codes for CASSLAVNYGYTF.

CDR3 loop: CASSESYVGGDTQYF. The CDR3 DNA reads TGTGCCAGCAGTGAAAGTTATGTGGGCGGGGATACGCAGTATTTT. The gene calls are TRBV6-1 and TRBJ2-3; D possibly corresponds to TRBD2 (5 bases). This CDR3 is built from 15 residues. Deletions cut 2 bases from V and 6 bases from J, with 15 bases between. Germline V CDR1 and CDR2: MNHNS, SASEGT.

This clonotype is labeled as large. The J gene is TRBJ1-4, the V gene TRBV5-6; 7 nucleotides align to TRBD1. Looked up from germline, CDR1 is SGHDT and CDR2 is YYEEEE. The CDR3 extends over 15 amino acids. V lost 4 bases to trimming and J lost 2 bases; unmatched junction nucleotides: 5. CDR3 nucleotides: TGTGCCAGCAGCCTTACGACAGGGACTAATGAAAAACTGTTTTTT. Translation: CASSLTTGTNEKLFF.

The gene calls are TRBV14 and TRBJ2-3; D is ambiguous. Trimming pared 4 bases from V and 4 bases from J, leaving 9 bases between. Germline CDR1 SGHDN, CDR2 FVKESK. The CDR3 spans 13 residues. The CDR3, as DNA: TGTGCCAGCAGCCCCGCCGCAGCAGATACGCAGTATTTT. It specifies CASSPAAADTQYF.

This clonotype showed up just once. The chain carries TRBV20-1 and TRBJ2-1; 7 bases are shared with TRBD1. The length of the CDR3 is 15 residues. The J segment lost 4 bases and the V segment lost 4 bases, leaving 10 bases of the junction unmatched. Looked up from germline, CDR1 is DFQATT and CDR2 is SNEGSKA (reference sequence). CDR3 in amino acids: CSANSGQEGYNEQFF. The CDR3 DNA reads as TGCAGTGCTAATTCCGGACAGGAAGGATACAATGAGCAGTTCTTC.

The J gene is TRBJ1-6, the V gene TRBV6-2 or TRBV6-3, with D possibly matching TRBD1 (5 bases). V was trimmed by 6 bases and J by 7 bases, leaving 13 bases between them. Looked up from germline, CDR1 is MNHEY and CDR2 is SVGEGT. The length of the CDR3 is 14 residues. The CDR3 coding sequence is TGTGCCAGCAGCCCGGGACCCGGCAATTCACCCCTCCACTTT. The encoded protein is CASSPGPGNSPLHF.

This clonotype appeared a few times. In nucleotides, the CDR3 is TGTGCCAGCAGTTCGATCCATCTCGTGGGGCCACTTAACACCGGGGAGCTGTTTTTT. This encodes CASSSIHLVGPLNTGELFF. V is TRBV27 and J is TRBJ2-2; perhaps TRBD1 as D (5 bases). CDR3 length equals 19 residues. V lost 4 bases to trimming and J lost 2 bases, with 23 bases between them. The germline V gene has CDR1 MNHEY and CDR2 SMNVEV (reference sequence).

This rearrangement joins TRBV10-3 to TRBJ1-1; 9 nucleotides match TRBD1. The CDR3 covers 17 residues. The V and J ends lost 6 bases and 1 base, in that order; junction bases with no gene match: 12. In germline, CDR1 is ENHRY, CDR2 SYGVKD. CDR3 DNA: TGTGCCATCAGCGAACTTGGGACAGGGTCTGGGAACACTGAAGCTTTCTTT. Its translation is CAISELGTGSGNTEAFF.

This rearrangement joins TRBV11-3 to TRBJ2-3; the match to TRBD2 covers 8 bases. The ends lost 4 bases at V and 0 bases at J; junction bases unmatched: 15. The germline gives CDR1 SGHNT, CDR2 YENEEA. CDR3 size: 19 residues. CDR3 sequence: CASSWPPSSAGGSTDTQYF. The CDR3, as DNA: TGTGCCAGCAGCTGGCCCCCTTCCTCTGCGGGGGGCAGCACAGATACGCAGTATTTT.

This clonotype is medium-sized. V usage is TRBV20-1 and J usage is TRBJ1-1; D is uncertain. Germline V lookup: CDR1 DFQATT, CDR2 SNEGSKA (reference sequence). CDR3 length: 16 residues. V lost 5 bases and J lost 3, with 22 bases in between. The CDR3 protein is CSARTTPGMSHTEAFF. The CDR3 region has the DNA TGCAGTGCTCGCACTACCCCAGGAATGTCCCACACTGAAGCTTTCTTT.

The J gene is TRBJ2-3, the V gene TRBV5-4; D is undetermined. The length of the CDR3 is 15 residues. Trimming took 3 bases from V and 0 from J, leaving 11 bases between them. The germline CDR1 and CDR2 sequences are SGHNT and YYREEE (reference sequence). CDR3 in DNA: TGTGCCAGCAGCTCACAGAGCTTAAGCACAGATACGCAGTATTTT. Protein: CASSSQSLSTDTQYF.

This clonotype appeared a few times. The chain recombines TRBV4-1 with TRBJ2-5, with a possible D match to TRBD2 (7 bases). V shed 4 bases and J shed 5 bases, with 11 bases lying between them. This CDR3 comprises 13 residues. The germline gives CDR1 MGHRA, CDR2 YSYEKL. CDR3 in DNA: TGCGCCAGCAGCCGGGGGGGCGGGGAGACCCAGTACTTC. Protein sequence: CASSRGGGETQYF.

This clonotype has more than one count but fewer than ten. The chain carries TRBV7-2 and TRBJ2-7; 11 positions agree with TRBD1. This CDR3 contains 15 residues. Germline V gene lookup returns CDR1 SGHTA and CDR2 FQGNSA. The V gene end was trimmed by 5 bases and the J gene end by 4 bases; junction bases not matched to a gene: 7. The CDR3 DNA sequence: TGTGCCAGCAGCGGGAGGGACAGGGGGATATACGAGCAGTACTTC. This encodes CASSGRDRGIYEQYF.

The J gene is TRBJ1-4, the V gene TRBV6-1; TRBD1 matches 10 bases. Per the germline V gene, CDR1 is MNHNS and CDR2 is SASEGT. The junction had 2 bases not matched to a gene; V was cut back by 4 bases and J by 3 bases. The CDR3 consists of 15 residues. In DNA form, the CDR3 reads TGTGCCAGCAGTGGACAGGGGGCTGCTAATGAAAAACTGTTTTTT. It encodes CASSGQGAANEKLFF.

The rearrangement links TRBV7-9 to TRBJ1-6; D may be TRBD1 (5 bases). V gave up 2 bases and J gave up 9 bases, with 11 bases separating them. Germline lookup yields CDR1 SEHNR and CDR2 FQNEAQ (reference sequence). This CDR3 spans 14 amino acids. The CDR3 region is CASSLTQAGSPLHF. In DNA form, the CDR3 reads TGTGCCAGCAGCTTAACACAGGCCGGTTCACCCCTCCACTTT.

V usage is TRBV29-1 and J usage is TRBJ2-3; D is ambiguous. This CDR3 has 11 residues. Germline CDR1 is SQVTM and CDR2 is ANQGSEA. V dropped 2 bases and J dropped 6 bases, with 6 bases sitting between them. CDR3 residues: CSVESRDTQYF. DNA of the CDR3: TGCAGCGTTGAAAGCAGGGATACGCAGTATTTT.

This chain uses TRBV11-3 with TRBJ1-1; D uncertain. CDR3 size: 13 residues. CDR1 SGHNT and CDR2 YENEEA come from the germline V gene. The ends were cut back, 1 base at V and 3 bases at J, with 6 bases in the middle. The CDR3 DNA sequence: TGTGCCAGCAGCTTAGTCCGGGACACTGAAGCTTTCTTT. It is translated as CASSLVRDTEAFF.

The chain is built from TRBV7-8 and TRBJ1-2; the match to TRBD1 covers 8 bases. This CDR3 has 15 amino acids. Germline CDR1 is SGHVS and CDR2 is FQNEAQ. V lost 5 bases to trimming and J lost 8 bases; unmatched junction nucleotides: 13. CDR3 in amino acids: CASSPPGQGAAGYTF. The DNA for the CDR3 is TGTGCCAGCAGCCCACCTGGCCAGGGGGCGGCAGGCTACACCTTC.

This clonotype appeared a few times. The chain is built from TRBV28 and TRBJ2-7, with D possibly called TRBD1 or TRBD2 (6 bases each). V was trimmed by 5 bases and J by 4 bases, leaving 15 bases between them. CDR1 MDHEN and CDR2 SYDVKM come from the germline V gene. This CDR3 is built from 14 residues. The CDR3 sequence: CASSPGGAGYEQYF. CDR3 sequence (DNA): TGTGCCAGCAGTCCCGGGGGCGCAGGTTACGAGCAGTACTTC.

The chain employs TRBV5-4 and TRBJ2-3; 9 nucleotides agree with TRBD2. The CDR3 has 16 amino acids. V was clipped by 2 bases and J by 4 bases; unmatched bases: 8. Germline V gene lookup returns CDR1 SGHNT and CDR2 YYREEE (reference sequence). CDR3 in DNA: TGTGCCAGCAGCTTCGGGGGCGGGGGGGTTTCAGATACGCAGTATTTT. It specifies CASSFGGGGVSDTQYF. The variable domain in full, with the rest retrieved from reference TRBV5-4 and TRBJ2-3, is ETGVTQSPTHLIKTRGQQVTLRCSSQSGHNTVSWYQQALGQGPQFIFQYYREEENGRGNFPPRFSGLQFPNYSSELNVNALELDDSALYLCASSFGGGGVSDTQYFGPGTRLTVL.

The CDR3: CASSLERVGETQYF. The CDR3 nucleotides are TGTGCCAGCAGCTTAGAGCGGGTGGGGGAGACCCAGTACTTC. The J gene is TRBJ2-5, the V gene TRBV11-3, with D possibly TRBD2 on 5 matching bases. This CDR3 is built from 14 residues. Germline V gene lookup returns CDR1 SGHNT and CDR2 YENEEA. V shed 0 bases and J shed 5 bases, with 10 bases lying between them.